Following are 9 T cell receptor beta chains from one sample sequenced in a study of blood T cell repertoires in COVID-19. Produced via immunoSEQ multiplex PCR; TCRdb's table is partial and in-frame only. Found here are 270,000 or so clones, over 85% of them singletons; the top ten hold around 10%. Sequencing was carried out using peripheral blood. The receptors were gathered from a woman in her twenties or thirties with COVID-19, enrolled during active disease.

The chain is built from TRBV7-7 and TRBJ1-1, with D unclear. The germline gives CDR1 SSHAT, CDR2 FNYEAQ (reference sequence). V was pared by 4 bases and J by 0 bases, with 21 bases between. This CDR3 is built from 18 residues. The chain's CDR3 is CASSSHGPDENMNTEAFF. CDR3 DNA sequence: TGTGCCAGCAGCTCCCATGGGCCAGACGAAAACATGAACACTGAAGCTTTCTTT.

This clone was seen just once. This sequence joins TRBV7-2 and TRBJ1-4, with D unclear. Per the germline V gene, CDR1 is SGHTA and CDR2 is FQGNSA. Trimming took 4 bases from V and 6 from J, leaving 9 bases between them. The CDR3 is 13 residues long. The CDR3 DNA is TGTGCCAGCAGCTGGCACGGAGATGAAAAACTGTTTTTT. The encoded protein is CASSWHGDEKLFF.

This clone was seen a single time. The chain carries TRBV7-9 and TRBJ1-2, with a weak D call TRBD1 (5 bases). V lost 4 bases to trimming and J lost 4 bases, with 13 bases between them. Germline values: CDR1 SEHNR, CDR2 FQNEAQ (reference sequence). CDR3 size: 14 residues. CDR3 sequence: CASSSGLSGYGYTF. In nucleotides, the CDR3 is TGTGCCAGCAGCTCGGGACTTTCGGGCTATGGCTACACCTTC.

The rearrangement joins TRBV19 to TRBJ2-7, with a weak D call TRBD2 (5 bases). This CDR3 is built from 13 residues. Germline assignment: CDR1 LNHDA and CDR2 SQIVND (reference sequence). The V end was cut by 1 base, the J end by 4 bases, with 8 bases between. The CDR3 DNA reads TGTGCCAGTAGTATAGGTTCGGGGTACGAGCAGTACTTC. This codes for CASSIGSGYEQYF.

The genes are TRBV5-5 and TRBJ2-7; D not resolved. CDR1 is SGHKS and CDR2 is YYEKEE in the germline V gene (reference sequence). The CDR3 extends over 14 amino acids. V gave up 1 base and J gave up 0 bases, with 8 bases separating them. CDR3 residues: CASSLTAPSYEQYF. CDR3 bases: TGTGCCAGCAGCTTGACAGCCCCCTCCTACGAGCAGTACTTC.

The chain joins TRBV28 to TRBJ1-2; TRBD1 matches 7 bases. The J segment lost 8 bases and the V segment lost 2 bases, leaving 11 bases of the junction unmatched. The germline gives CDR1 MDHEN, CDR2 SYDVKM. This CDR3 spans 15 amino acids. This CDR3 is CASSLMGTVVQGYTF. The DNA for the CDR3 is TGTGCCAGCAGTTTAATGGGGACAGTAGTCCAGGGCTACACCTTC.

This sequence joins TRBV19 and TRBJ1-1; a possible D gene is TRBD1 (6 bases). Germline V gene data show CDR1 as LNHDA and CDR2 as SQIVND (reference sequence). There are 12 residues in the CDR3. Trimming removed 8 bases at V and 6 bases at J, with 13 bases between. In DNA, the CDR3 is TGTGCCAGTCGCACGGGGGGGCCTGAAGCTTTCTTT. This codes for CASRTGGPEAFF.

The chain uses TRBV5-4 and TRBJ1-1; D gene uncertain. CDR1 SGHNT and CDR2 YYREEE come from the germline V gene (reference sequence). With 3 bases removed from V and 0 bases from J, the gap between germline ends came to 6 bases. The CDR3 loop spans 13 amino acids. The CDR3 protein is CASSSGLNTEAFF. DNA for the CDR3: TGTGCCAGCAGCTCGGGATTGAACACTGAAGCTTTCTTT.

In DNA, the CDR3 is TGTGCCAGCAGTATCGCGGGAGATACGCAGTATTTT. Encoded protein: CASSIAGDTQYF. The V and J genes are TRBV2 and TRBJ2-3, with D tentatively TRBD2 (5 bases). Between the trimmed V and J ends, which lost 5 bases and 5 bases, there was a span of 8 bases. The CDR3 length is 12 residues. Germline V gives CDR1 SNHLY, CDR2 FYNNEI.